Described below is a single TCR beta chain sequence and its context. Its antigen is not identified. This specimen belongs to a study of regulatory T cells in long-lasting Graves disease. Study-level findings and limits: Persistent patients had more shared public clonotypes (around 2,700) than new patients (approximately 920).

Stated time point: newly diagnosed GD, antithyroid drugs for less than 3 months. Extracted PBMC RNA gave rise to the TCR library. Germline CDR1 SGHTA, CDR2 FQGTGA. The CDR3 runs to 15 residues. The V gene end was trimmed by 5 bases and the J gene end by 4 bases; junction bases not matched to a gene: 7. Building the TCR beta libraries relied on iRepertoire HTBI primers, and CDR3 regions underwent Arm-PCR. TCRdb re-called the multiplex PCR reads with MiXCR, one entry per CDR3 protein. The repertoire holds just over 600,000 distinct CDR3 sequences, with 15% to 20% as singletons. These data were also reused for a study on T cells in Graves' hyperthyroidism and ophthalmopathy. That source reports: The TCR CDR3 was amplified in a first-round RT-PCR using the HTBI primer set.

The chain carries TRBV7-3 and TRBJ2-1; 8 nucleotides agree with TRBD2. The input for sequencing was peripheral blood mononuclear cells (PBMCs), taken at new diagnosis, from a patient treated with antithyroid drugs. The TCR was taken from a woman aged 25 to 45 with Graves disease. The CDR3 sequence is CASSLSGKGYNEQFF. As DNA, the CDR3 is TGTGCCAGCAGCCTTAGCGGGAAGGGGTACAATGAGCAGTTCTTC. The full variable domain, its missing parts supplied by reference TRBV7-3 and TRBJ2-1, is GAGVSQTPSNKVTEKGKYVELRCDPISGHTALYWYRQSLGQGPEFLIYFQGTGAADDSGLPNDRFFAVRPEGSVSTLKIQRTERGDSAVYLCASSLSGKGYNEQFFGPGTRLTVL.